This entry lists 4 T cell receptor beta chains sequenced from one sample in a study of CD8+ T cells in alopecia areata. Investigators isolated RNA and reverse transcribed it into cDNA to act as the sequencing template. Repertoires were generated with immunoSEQ multiplex PCR, while TCRdb's copy carries only in-frame clones and drops some. The table records hundreds of thousands of clones, roughly 57% of them present only once. Specimen: CD4+ T cells sorted from blood, collected at week 0. Source of these receptors: a human donor with alopecia areata.

This clone has only one observation. The V and J genes are TRBV6-5 and TRBJ1-5; D is ambiguous. The CDR3 consists of 16 residues. Germline loops: CDR1 MNHEY, CDR2 SVGAGI. V was trimmed by 0 bases and J by 3 bases, leaving 12 bases between them. This CDR3 is CASSYSSQTINQPQHF. The CDR3 region has the DNA TGTGCCAGCAGTTACTCGTCACAGACCATCAATCAGCCCCAGCATTTT.

In this sample, this clone turned up once. This chain uses TRBV19 with TRBJ1-2; 7 bases agree with TRBD1. V lost 6 bases and J lost 3; bases outside the gene matches: 10. Germline values: CDR1 LNHDA, CDR2 SQIVND (reference sequence). This CDR3 contains 15 residues. This CDR3 reads CASRTAGQFDYGYTF. CDR3 nucleotides: TGTGCCAGTAGGACCGCGGGACAGTTCGACTATGGCTACACCTTC.

In its sample, this clone was seen a few times. V and J are TRBV6-5 and TRBJ2-2, with 9 bases fitting TRBD2. This CDR3 is built from 14 residues. Per germline, CDR1 MNHEY and CDR2 SVGAGI. The V gene end was trimmed by 3 bases and the J gene end by 7 bases; junction bases not matched to a gene: 3. The CDR3 sequence: CASSYQLAGGELFF. CDR3 nucleotides: TGTGCCAGCAGTTATCAACTAGCGGGCGGGGAGCTGTTTTTT.

In this sample, this clone turned up a few times. CDR3 DNA: TGTGCCAGCAGCTTAAGCGCTAGCGGGAGTTTAAGCTACGAGCAGTACTTC. Protein: CASSLSASGSLSYEQYF. The rearrangement links TRBV7-3 to TRBJ2-7, with 10 bases that match TRBD2. V shed 1 base and J 3 bases; nucleotides not matched to a gene: 9. The CDR3 covers 17 residues. Germline CDR1 reads SGHTA; CDR2 reads FQGTGA.